The source of this TCR beta chain is a study of T cells after yellow fever vaccination. Findings and limits, study-wide: A minor fraction of clonotypes spanned both CD4 and CD8 compartments. Most primary-vaccination clones reappeared after the booster (approximately 95% CD4, about 87% CD8). Repertoires sorted by FACS could include abundant clonotypes that are contaminants from the bulk population.

Germline assignment: CDR1 DFQATT and CDR2 SNEGSKA (reference sequence). This CDR3 is 13 amino acids long. The ends were cut back, 0 bases at V and 9 bases at J, with 12 bases in the middle. MiXCR, applied by TCRdb to the 5' RACE reads, yields one record per CDR3 protein. Of approximately 250,000 distinct CDR3 sequences listed, approximately 6.7% are singletons. Details on this clonotype: As yet, its antigen is unknown.

The chain uses TRBV20-1 and TRBJ2-1; D remains unclear. The sequence came from a man aged 25 to 45 who received the YFV17D yellow fever vaccine. The source material was CD4+ T cells sorted from PBMCs, sampled on the day of the yellow fever booster vaccination. CDR3: CSARDIRVGEQFF. The CDR3 region has the DNA TGCAGTGCTAGAGATATTAGGGTTGGTGAGCAGTTCTTC.